This TCR beta chain came from a study of T-cell reconstitution after alpha-beta-depleted transplantation in children. Points from the study as a whole: The origin of alpha-beta T cells about two months after transplant was reportedly several hundred expanded graft clones. A year had passed since transplant, and T-cell counts and diversity by then came mostly from newly produced T cells.

This CDR3 is built from 15 residues. Germline values: CDR1 SGHRS, CDR2 YFSETQ. J gave up 8 bases and V 3 bases, and 13 bases lay outside the gene matches. The table lists this clonotype with many counts. Its antigen is not known. Using unique molecular identifiers, the investigators prepared the TCRbeta library. One entry per CDR3 protein results from TCRdb running MiXCR on the PCR reads. This table has 550,000 to 800,000 distinct CDR3 sequences, roughly 13% appearing once. The receptor was isolated from a girl aged 2 to 9 with congenital amegakaryocytic thrombocytopenia, due to receive a stem cell transplant. The chain employs TRBV5-1 and TRBJ1-2, with TRBD1 identical over 7 bases. This specimen consisted of PBMCs, obtained before TCRalphabeta/CD19-depleted stem cell transplant. Here the CDR3 DNA reads TGCGCCAGCAGCTCCGAACCCACAGGGGCTGGCGGCTACACCTTC. As protein: CASSSEPTGAGGYTF.